The 23 T cell receptor beta chains below all came from one sample that was sequenced in a study of blood T cell repertoires in COVID-19. Assay used: immunoSEQ multiplex PCR; TCRdb lists only in-frame clones, some missing. Among about 430,000 clones listed, around nine tenths were seen once. Sequencing used PBMCs or T cells enriched from blood (not recorded which). All receptors come from a woman under 30 who had been exposed to COVID-19.

The V and J genes are TRBV29-1 and TRBJ2-5; the match to TRBD1 covers 9 bases. Germline V CDR1 and CDR2: SQVTM, ANQGSEA. There are 12 residues in the CDR3. The J segment lost 5 bases and the V segment lost 7 bases, leaving 5 bases of the junction unmatched. The CDR3 nucleotides are TGCAGCGCCAAGGACAGGGGCGAGACCCAGTACTTC. Translated, it gives CSAKDRGETQYF.

The DNA for the CDR3 is TGCGCCAGCAGCCAAGAAGGGGGTCGAGAAGCTTTCTTT. Translated: CASSQEGGREAFF. J is TRBJ1-1 and V is TRBV4-3, with D possibly TRBD1 on 6 matching bases. V was shortened by 0 bases and J by 8 bases, with 10 bases between the two germline ends. CDR3 length equals 13 residues. Per germline, CDR1 LGHNA and CDR2 YSLEER.

V gene TRBV6-6 combines with J gene TRBJ2-5; 9 bases agree with TRBD1. The trim removed 7 bases at V and 5 bases at J, leaving 8 bases unmatched. This CDR3 has 14 amino acids. The germline CDR1 and CDR2 sequences are MNHNY and SVGAGI (reference sequence). CDR3 sequence: CASNKGQGGETQYF. Written as DNA, the CDR3 is TGTGCCAGCAACAAGGGACAGGGAGGTGAGACCCAGTACTTC.

A few counts support this clone. This CDR3 is CASSKARTDRGYEQYF. The CDR3 region has the DNA TGTGCCAGCAGCAAAGCAAGAACGGACAGGGGATACGAGCAGTACTTC. The chain uses TRBV21-1 and TRBJ2-7; TRBD1 is the table's D call, not checked against the DNA. TRBV21-1 is classified as a pseudogene. The CDR3 has 16 residues.

This chain uses TRBV28 with TRBJ1-1; TRBD1 might be the D (5 bases). The CDR3 is 14 amino acids. CDR1 and CDR2 from the germline V gene are MDHEN and SYDVKM. Trimming took off 8 bases at V and 4 bases at J, with 17 bases between the two ends. CDR3 protein: CASLDGGGTTEAFF. The DNA for the CDR3 is TGTGCCAGCCTTGATGGGGGGGGGACCACTGAAGCTTTCTTT.

The CDR3 sequence: CASSRGQLMNTEAFF. The CDR3 DNA is TGTGCCAGTAGTAGGGGACAACTCATGAACACTGAAGCTTTCTTT. The chain is built from TRBV19 and TRBJ1-1; possible D gene TRBD1, 6 bases. The CDR3 covers 15 residues. CDR1 is LNHDA and CDR2 is SQIVND in the germline V gene (reference sequence). The V and J ends lost 4 bases and 0 bases respectively, with 12 bases between them.

This clone was seen a single time. This rearrangement joins TRBV9 to TRBJ2-6, with 14 bases aligning to TRBD2. J gave up 4 bases and V 0 bases, and 6 bases lay outside the gene matches. Germline CDR1 reads SGDLS; CDR2 reads YYNGEE. The CDR3 loop spans 19 amino acids. CDR3: CASSVDWTSGGLGANVLTF. The DNA of the CDR3 is TGTGCCAGCAGCGTAGATTGGACTAGCGGGGGGCTCGGGGCCAACGTCCTGACTTTC.

This clone was counted between two and nine times. V usage is TRBV4-1 and J usage is TRBJ2-7; no clear D gene. CDR1 is MGHRA, CDR2 YSYEKL, per germline. Trimming removed 5 bases from V and 1 base from J, with 15 bases in between. CDR3 length equals 15 residues. In DNA form, the CDR3 reads TGCGCCAGCAGCGTATTTAACAGCCCGTCCTACGAGCAGTACTTC. Protein product: CASSVFNSPSYEQYF.

This clone was seen more than once but under ten times. The rearrangement joins TRBV28 to TRBJ1-1; TRBD1 is a possible D gene (6 bases). From germline, CDR1 is MDHEN and CDR2 SYDVKM. V was shortened by 5 bases and J by 5 bases, with 18 bases between the two germline ends. The CDR3 consists of 15 residues. CDR3 sequence reads: CASSPEGQGSTEAFF. The CDR3 region has the DNA TGTGCCAGCAGTCCCGAAGGGCAGGGGAGTACTGAAGCTTTCTTT.

The chain has TRBV7-2 and TRBJ1-3, with 9 bases matching TRBD1. This CDR3 has 19 amino acids. Germline loops: CDR1 SGHTA, CDR2 FQGNSA. Trimming cost V 4 bases and J 3 bases; bases outside gene matches: 16. CDR3 protein: CASSYHYPGTGLFGNTIYF. The CDR3 DNA follows: TGTGCCAGCAGCTATCACTACCCCGGGACAGGGTTGTTTGGAAACACCATATATTTT. Complete variable domain (other parts from reference TRBV7-2 and TRBJ1-3): GAGVSQSPSNKVTEKGKDVELRCDPISGHTALYWYRQSLGQGLEFLIYFQGNSAPDKSGLPSDRFSAERTGGSVSTLTIQRTQQEDSAVYLCASSYHYPGTGLFGNTIYFGEGSWLTVV.

This clone was counted a single time. This chain connects TRBV4-1 to TRBJ2-7; 12 bases fit TRBD2. The J segment lost 3 bases and the V segment lost 3 bases, leaving 9 bases of the junction unmatched. Germline V gene sequence: CDR1 MGHRA, CDR2 YSYEKL. The CDR3 consists of 17 residues. CDR3 DNA: TGCGCCAGCAGCCAGATCTCCGGGACTAGCGGGTTCTACGAGCAGTACTTC. It specifies CASSQISGTSGFYEQYF.

The chain links TRBV7-2 to TRBJ1-3; TRBD1 aligns across 8 bases. This CDR3 contains 14 residues. Per germline, CDR1 SGHTA and CDR2 FQGNSA. The V and J ends lost 5 bases and 7 bases, in that order; junction bases with no gene match: 7. The CDR3 sequence is CASSADRDSNTIYF. DNA for the CDR3: TGTGCCAGCAGCGCGGACAGGGACTCGAACACCATATATTTT.

The rearrangement uses TRBV4-2 and TRBJ2-5; D is possibly TRBD2 (7 bases). V was shortened by 5 bases and J by 5 bases, with 24 bases between the two germline ends. The V gene's germline CDR1 is LGHNA and CDR2 YNFKEQ. The CDR3 is 17 residues long. CDR3 nucleotide sequence: TGTGCCAGCAGCGAACCCTCCCGCGGGGGCCCTCGGGAGACCCAGTACTTC. Protein sequence: CASSEPSRGGPRETQYF.

The V gene is TRBV5-1, the J gene TRBJ2-3; no firm D call. The CDR3 sequence is 15 residues long. CDR1 is SGHRS and CDR2 is YFSETQ in the germline V gene. V was pared by 0 bases and J by 1 base, with 9 bases between. The CDR3 is CASSLVVGGTDTQYF. As DNA, the CDR3 is TGCGCCAGCAGCTTGGTTGTAGGAGGCACAGATACGCAGTATTTT.

CDR3: CASSPQPAGGPRNEQFF. DNA for the CDR3: TGTGCCAGCTCACCACAACCGGCGGGAGGGCCTAGGAATGAGCAGTTCTTC. This chain uses TRBV18 with TRBJ2-1, with 9 nucleotides matching TRBD2. CDR1 and CDR2 (germline): KGHSH, LQKENI. V lost 1 base, J lost 7 bases, and 11 bases stayed unmatched. The CDR3 length is 17 residues.

This rearrangement joins TRBV28 to TRBJ2-1, with 10 bases matching TRBD2. The CDR3 totals 15 residues. J gave up 1 base and V 7 bases, and 4 bases lay outside the gene matches. From germline, CDR1 is MDHEN and CDR2 SYDVKM. The CDR3 sequence: CASIAGGASYNEQFF. The CDR3 region has the DNA TGTGCCAGCATAGCGGGAGGCGCTTCCTACAATGAGCAGTTCTTC.

The chain joins TRBV5-1 to TRBJ2-7, with 12 nucleotides matching TRBD2. The CDR3 loop spans 14 amino acids. Germline CDR1 is SGHRS and CDR2 is YFSETQ. V trimming: 3 bases; J trimming: 5 bases; junction bases outside the gene matches: 3. CDR3 in amino acids: CASSSRLAGDEQYF. The CDR3 region has the DNA TGCGCCAGCAGCTCTCGACTAGCGGGAGACGAGCAGTACTTC.

This sequence joins TRBV5-6 and TRBJ1-5, with TRBD1 identical over 9 bases. This CDR3 is built from 19 residues. V shed 4 bases, J shed 0 bases, and the junction held 14 bases outside the gene matches. CDR1 and CDR2 (germline): SGHDT, YYEEEE. The chain's CDR3 is CASSPGRGQGRYSNQPQHF. CDR3 nucleotides: TGTGCCAGCAGCCCAGGGCGGGGACAGGGACGGTATAGCAATCAGCCCCAGCATTTT.

This chain joins TRBV5-8 and TRBJ2-5, with TRBD2 matching 9 bases. CDR3 length: 17 amino acids. V lost 0 bases and J lost 4; bases outside the gene matches: 10. Per the germline V gene, CDR1 is SGHTS and CDR2 is YDEGEE. Written as DNA, the CDR3 is TGTGCCAGCAGCTTGGGCAGACTAGCGGTAGGGGGAGAGACCCAGTACTTC. Amino acid sequence: CASSLGRLAVGGETQYF.

The chain couples TRBV20-1 to TRBJ2-7; TRBD2 aligns across 10 bases. The germline V gene encodes CDR1 DFQATT and CDR2 SNEGSKA (reference sequence). V lost 6 bases to trimming and J lost 2 bases; unmatched junction nucleotides: 7. The CDR3 extends over 14 amino acids. The CDR3 loop reads CSASGTSGTYEQYF. The CDR3 DNA sequence: TGCAGTGCAAGTGGTACTAGCGGGACCTACGAGCAGTACTTC.

V usage is TRBV28 and J usage is TRBJ1-3; unclear D gene. In germline, CDR1 is MDHEN, CDR2 SYDVKM. The CDR3 extends over 11 amino acids. With 9 bases removed from V and 2 bases from J, the gap between germline ends came to 5 bases. CDR3 amino acids: CASYTGNTIYF. The CDR3 DNA reads as TGTGCCAGTTATACTGGAAACACCATATATTTT.

This chain uses TRBV28 with TRBJ1-5; TRBD1 aligns across 7 bases. V lost 2 bases and J lost 5; bases outside the gene matches: 6. From germline, CDR1 is MDHEN and CDR2 SYDVKM. This CDR3 contains 15 residues. The CDR3, as DNA: TGTGCCAGCAGTTTAGGCGGGACAGAGCATCAGCCCCAGCATTTT. This encodes CASSLGGTEHQPQHF.

For the CDR3, the DNA is TGTGCCAGTAGTACCCGGGGACAGACGCTTGGGACTGAAGCTTTCTTT. Translation gives CASSTRGQTLGTEAFF. The rearrangement uses TRBV19 and TRBJ1-1; the match to TRBD1 covers 7 bases. Germline V gene lookup returns CDR1 LNHDA and CDR2 SQIVND (reference sequence). The CDR3 contains 16 residues. V was clipped by 4 bases and J by 5 bases; unmatched bases: 13.